Each of the 27 T cell receptor beta chains below was sequenced from the same sample in a study of T cell responses to AZD1222 COVID-19 vaccine. Only in-frame clones appear in the TCRdb table, and some are missing; sequencing was by immunoSEQ multiplex PCR. The table records about 140,000 clones, 90% of them present only once. The material was peripheral blood, obtained on day 0 of AZD1222 vaccination. The receptors derive from an adult in good health.

The chain carries TRBV2 and TRBJ2-7, with 7 bases lining up with TRBD1. From germline, CDR1 is SNHLY and CDR2 FYNNEI. The trim removed 6 bases at V and 0 bases at J, leaving 8 bases unmatched. CDR3 size: 15 residues. As DNA, the CDR3 is TGTGCCAGCAGGTTTTACCGGGACAGCTCCTACGAGCAGTACTTC. Translated, it gives CASRFYRDSSYEQYF.

V usage is TRBV27 and J usage is TRBJ1-1; 7 positions agree with TRBD1. V trimming: 4 bases; J trimming: 0 bases; junction bases outside the gene matches: 2. This CDR3 spans 14 amino acids. The germline V gene encodes CDR1 MNHEY and CDR2 SMNVEV (reference sequence). The CDR3 reads CASSSTGLNTEAFF. For the CDR3, the DNA is TGTGCCAGCAGTTCGACAGGGTTGAACACTGAAGCTTTCTTT.

The chain is built from TRBV2 and TRBJ2-1; TRBD2 might be the D (6 bases). V was clipped by 1 base and J by 3 bases, with 13 bases between them. Germline CDR1 and CDR2: SNHLY and FYNNEI. The length of the CDR3 is 16 residues. The CDR3 is CASSEESGGSYNEQFF. CDR3 sequence (DNA): TGTGCCAGCAGTGAAGAGAGCGGAGGGAGCTACAATGAGCAGTTCTTC. The full variable domain, with the rest looked up from reference TRBV2 and TRBJ2-1, is EPEVTQTPSHQVTQMGQEVILRCVPISNHLYFYWYRQILGQKVEFLVSFYNNEISEKSEIFDDQFSVERPDGSNFTLKIRSTKLEDSAMYFCASSEESGGSYNEQFFGPGTRLTVL.

The chain carries TRBV6-6 and TRBJ2-5, with TRBD2 identical over 15 bases. Germline V lookup: CDR1 MNHNY, CDR2 SVGAGI (reference sequence). The CDR3 contains 19 residues. V gave up 5 bases and J gave up 4 bases; unmatched junction bases: 14. Here the CDR3 DNA reads TGTGCCAGCAGTCTGCTTAAACGGACTAGCGGGGGGGCGGGAGAGACCCAGTACTTC. Translation gives CASSLLKRTSGGAGETQYF.

The chain combines TRBV21-1 with TRBJ2-4; the table calls TRBD1, which could not be checked here. TRBV21-1 is shown as a pseudogene. This CDR3 comprises 19 residues. In nucleotides, the CDR3 is TGTGCCAGCAGCAAATGGCAAAGGGGGATAAAAGTAGCCAAAAACATTCAGTACTTC. It is translated as CASSKWQRGIKVAKNIQYF.

With regard to this clone: The sample carries other DNA sequences with the same CDR3. The chain employs TRBV4-1 and TRBJ1-2, with D unresolved. Germline V CDR1 and CDR2: MGHRA, YSYEKL. This CDR3 spans 13 amino acids. Trimming took 4 bases from V and 2 from J, leaving 8 bases between them. CDR3 nucleotide sequence: TGCGCCAGCAGCCCGGATGGAAACTATGGCTACACCTTC. Translating it yields CASSPDGNYGYTF.

This clone came up once. DNA for the CDR3: TGTGCCAGCAGTTCCCTAGCGGGAAACACCGGGGAGCTGTTTTTT. This codes for CASSSLAGNTGELFF. This sequence joins TRBV2 and TRBJ2-2, with 9 positions matching TRBD2. The CDR3 has 15 amino acids. After removal of 5 bases from V and 2 bases from J, the junction contained 3 bases not matched to a gene. Germline CDR1 and CDR2: SNHLY and FYNNEI.

This chain uses TRBV7-6 with TRBJ1-1, with 10 nucleotides matching TRBD1. CDR1 and CDR2 (germline): SGHVS, FNYEAQ. The CDR3 runs to 15 residues. The junction had 2 bases not matched to a gene; V was cut back by 0 bases and J by 4 bases. CDR3: CASSLARTGGTEAFF. The CDR3 bases are TGTGCCAGCAGCTTAGCGCGGACAGGGGGCACTGAAGCTTTCTTT.

This clone appeared a single time. CDR3 nucleotides: TGTGCCAGTAGTCGGACAGGGTACACCGGGGAGCTGTTTTTT. It translates to CASSRTGYTGELFF. The rearrangement links TRBV19 to TRBJ2-2, with 8 nucleotides matching TRBD1. Germline loops: CDR1 LNHDA, CDR2 SQIVND (reference sequence). V was pared by 5 bases and J by 3 bases, with 2 bases of the junction left unmatched. This CDR3 spans 14 amino acids. Looking up the rest from reference TRBV19 and TRBJ2-2 gives the full variable domain: DGGITQSPKYLFRKEGQNVTLSCEQNLNHDAMYWYRQDPGQGLRLIYYSQIVNDFQKGDIAEGYSVSREKKESFPLTVTSAQKNPTAFYLCASSRTGYTGELFFGEGSRLTVL.

The rearrangement joins TRBV5-4 to TRBJ2-1, with D perhaps TRBD1 (6 bases). The germline V and J ends were trimmed by 0 bases and 6 bases, with 22 bases remaining between them. Germline V gene lookup returns CDR1 SGHNT and CDR2 YYREEE (reference sequence). CDR3 length equals 18 residues. CDR3 region: CASSLAGGGGYLLNEQFF. Here the CDR3 DNA reads TGTGCCAGCAGCTTGGCCGGTGGTGGGGGCTACCTTCTCAATGAGCAGTTCTTC.

This clone was counted once. The chain is built from TRBV2 and TRBJ1-2, with D uncertain. The germline gives CDR1 SNHLY, CDR2 FYNNEI. V lost 3 bases and J 4 bases, leaving 9 bases between the germline ends. CDR3 length equals 13 residues. The CDR3 reads CASSESGGYGYTF. For the CDR3, the DNA is TGTGCCAGCAGTGAGTCGGGTGGCTATGGCTACACCTTC.

The chain uses TRBV5-1 and TRBJ2-5; 7 nucleotides align to TRBD1. V shed 4 bases and J 4 bases; nucleotides not matched to a gene: 10. This CDR3 spans 15 amino acids. The germline V gene has CDR1 SGHRS and CDR2 YFSETQ. The CDR3 bases are TGCGCCAGCAGCGGCACACAGGGGAGAGGAGAGACCCAGTACTTC. This gives the protein CASSGTQGRGETQYF. The full variable domain, rest sourced from reference TRBV5-1 and TRBJ2-5, is KAGVTQTPRYLIKTRGQQVTLSCSPISGHRSVSWYQQTPGQGLQFLFEYFSETQRNKGNFPGRFSGRQFSNSRSEMNVSTLELGDSALYLCASSGTQGRGETQYFGPGTRLLVL.

The chain is built from TRBV5-6 and TRBJ1-1, with D uncertain. Per germline, CDR1 SGHDT and CDR2 YYEEEE. The CDR3 runs to 13 residues. V was pared by 4 bases and J by 4 bases, with 11 bases between. The DNA of the CDR3 is TGTGCCAGCAGCCGTCGAGGGTTCACTGAAGCTTTCTTT. It encodes CASSRRGFTEAFF.

The chain uses TRBV25-1 and TRBJ1-4; TRBD1 matches 9 bases. V gave up 11 bases and J gave up 8 bases; unmatched junction bases: 9. The CDR3 has 13 residues. Per the germline V gene, CDR1 is MGHDK and CDR2 is SYGVNS. For the CDR3, the DNA is TGTGCCGTGGGGGACAGGGTGGGAGAAAAACTGTTTTTT. Translated: CAVGDRVGEKLFF.

The CDR3 sequence: CASSLTTGSTGSPLHF. In nucleotides, the CDR3 is TGTGCCAGCAGCTTGACGACAGGGTCTACAGGTTCACCCCTCCACTTT. This chain uses TRBV9 with TRBJ1-6; 7 bases map to TRBD1. Losses at the gene ends were 4 bases for V and 9 bases for J; bases not matched to a gene: 13. The CDR3 covers 16 residues. Germline CDR1 is SGDLS and CDR2 is YYNGEE.

CDR3 sequence reads: CASSRQQGAYEQYF. The CDR3 nucleotides are TGCGCCAGCAGCAGACAGCAGGGGGCCTACGAGCAGTACTTC. The chain is built from TRBV5-1 and TRBJ2-7, with TRBD1 identical over 7 bases. The CDR3 has 14 amino acids. The V gene end was trimmed by 4 bases and the J gene end by 2 bases; junction bases not matched to a gene: 6. CDR1 SGHRS and CDR2 YFSETQ come from the germline V gene.

The V gene is TRBV3-1 (or the pseudogene TRBV3-2), the J gene TRBJ1-4; D might be TRBD1 (6 bases). Trimming took 5 bases from V and 6 from J, leaving 19 bases between them. The CDR3 has 16 residues. Germline V gene data show CDR1 as LGHDT and CDR2 as YNNKEL (reference sequence). CDR3 coding DNA: TGTGCCAGCAGCTCAGGCAACAGAGGGGGTCATGAAAAACTGTTTTTT. It encodes CASSSGNRGGHEKLFF.

The chain employs TRBV27 and TRBJ1-4; 7 nucleotides line up with TRBD1. Germline CDR1 reads MNHEY; CDR2 reads SMNVEV (reference sequence). J lost 7 bases, V lost 5 bases, and 10 bases had no gene match. This CDR3 comprises 15 residues. The CDR3: CASSPRQGGIEKLFF. The CDR3 DNA follows: TGTGCCAGCAGTCCCAGACAGGGAGGGATTGAAAAACTGTTTTTT.

The rearrangement joins TRBV6-5 to TRBJ1-1; D uncertain. The CDR3 extends over 13 amino acids. Trimming stripped 2 bases from V and 3 bases from J, with 7 bases between. Germline V gives CDR1 MNHEY, CDR2 SVGAGI. This chain's CDR3 is CASSYRRDTEAFF. CDR3 nucleotide sequence: TGTGCCAGCAGTTACAGGCGCGACACTGAAGCTTTCTTT.

This sequence joins TRBV6-1 and TRBJ1-1; 8 positions match TRBD1. The CDR3 extends over 16 amino acids. Germline CDR1 and CDR2: MNHNS and SASEGT. V lost 2 bases to trimming and J lost 6 bases; unmatched junction nucleotides: 11. CDR3: CASSELGGRGHPEAFF. CDR3 nucleotide sequence: TGTGCCAGCAGTGAACTCGGGGGCAGGGGGCACCCTGAAGCTTTCTTT.

J is TRBJ1-4 and V is TRBV5-1; 7 positions match TRBD1. With V trimmed by 3 bases and J by 3 bases, 2 bases remained unmatched. The CDR3 has 14 residues. Germline CDR1 and CDR2: SGHRS and YFSETQ. Here the CDR3 reads CASSSDRSNEKLFF. In DNA form, the CDR3 reads TGCGCCAGCAGCTCGGACAGGTCTAATGAAAAACTGTTTTTT.

V is TRBV2 and J is TRBJ1-5, with D unresolved. The CDR3 extends over 13 amino acids. The V end lost 2 bases, the J end lost 5 bases, and 7 bases lay between the germline ends. CDR1 SNHLY and CDR2 FYNNEI come from the germline V gene. CDR3 residues: CASSELPDQPQHF. The CDR3 DNA is TGTGCCAGCAGTGAATTGCCGGATCAGCCCCAGCATTTT.

V usage is TRBV30 and J usage is TRBJ1-1; a possible D gene is TRBD1 (5 bases). V was trimmed by 2 bases and J by 1 base, leaving 17 bases between them. The germline CDR1 and CDR2 sequences are GTSNPN and SVGIG (reference sequence). This CDR3 has 16 residues. The CDR3 sequence is CAWSTGVGAPNTEAFF. The CDR3 bases are TGTGCCTGGAGTACAGGTGTTGGGGCTCCGAACACTGAAGCTTTCTTT.

The chain links TRBV30 to TRBJ2-7; D might be TRBD1 (5 bases). V lost 0 bases to trimming and J lost 2 bases, with 14 bases between them. There are 15 residues in the CDR3. Germline V CDR1 and CDR2: GTSNPN, SVGIG (reference sequence). CDR3 sequence: CAWSVARQGTYEQYF. The DNA for the CDR3 is TGTGCCTGGAGTGTAGCCAGGCAGGGCACCTACGAGCAGTACTTC.

The chain couples TRBV27 to TRBJ2-3, with D possibly TRBD2 on 6 matching bases. Trimming pared 5 bases from V and 8 bases from J, leaving 20 bases between. Germline V gene lookup returns CDR1 MNHEY and CDR2 SMNVEV (reference sequence). The CDR3 contains 15 residues. The CDR3 is CASSTIREVSATQYF. For the CDR3, the DNA is TGTGCCAGCAGTACCATCAGGGAGGTCAGTGCTACGCAGTATTTT.

This clone was picked up one time. This chain connects TRBV11-3 to TRBJ2-3, with a tentative D call TRBD2 (6 bases). Per the germline V gene, CDR1 is SGHNT and CDR2 is YENEEA. V was cut by 6 bases and J by 3 bases, with 19 bases left in between. This CDR3 has 16 amino acids. In nucleotides, the CDR3 is TGTGCCAGCAGTTACCTTTGGCGGGAAGGAACAGATACGCAGTATTTT. This translates into CASSYLWREGTDTQYF.

The chain carries TRBV4-2 and TRBJ2-3; 14 bases fit TRBD2. This CDR3 has 19 residues. The V and J ends lost 0 bases and 4 bases, in that order; junction bases with no gene match: 9. Germline V gives CDR1 LGHNA, CDR2 YNFKEQ. The CDR3 protein is CASSQEGSGTSGGPDTQYF. In DNA form, the CDR3 reads TGTGCCAGCAGCCAAGAGGGGTCCGGGACTAGCGGGGGCCCAGATACGCAGTATTTT.